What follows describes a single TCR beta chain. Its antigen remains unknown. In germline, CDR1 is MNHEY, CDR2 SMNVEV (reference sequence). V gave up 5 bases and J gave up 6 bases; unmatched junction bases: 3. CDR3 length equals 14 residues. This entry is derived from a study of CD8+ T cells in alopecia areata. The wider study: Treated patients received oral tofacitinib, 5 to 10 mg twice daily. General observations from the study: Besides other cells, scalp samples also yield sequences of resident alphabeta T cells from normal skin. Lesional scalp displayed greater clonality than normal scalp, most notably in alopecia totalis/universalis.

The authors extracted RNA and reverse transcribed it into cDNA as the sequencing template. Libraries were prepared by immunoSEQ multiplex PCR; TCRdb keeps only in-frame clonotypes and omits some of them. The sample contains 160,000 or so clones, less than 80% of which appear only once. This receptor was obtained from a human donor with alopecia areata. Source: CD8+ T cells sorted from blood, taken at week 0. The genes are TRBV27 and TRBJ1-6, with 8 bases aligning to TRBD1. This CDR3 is CASSRTGTNSPLHF. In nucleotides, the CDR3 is TGTGCCAGCAGTCGGACAGGGACTAATTCACCCCTCCACTTT.